These 25 T cell receptor beta chains came from one sample sequenced in a study of high-grade serous ovarian cancer treatment subgroups (dated by TCRdb to about 2021). Receptor libraries were prepared by the immunoSEQ multiplex PCR assay. The table comes from immuneACCESS by way of TCRdb, which keeps in-frame sequences with V and J called. Part of the clones is missing from these tables; in studies checked, under half for an unresolved V gene and the rest for unknown reasons. The sample table contains over 6,500 clones; only one count was recorded for 76% of them. Of the sample, nearly 6.5% is held by the ten largest clones. Tumor samples were obtained before definitive surgery or chemotherapy. The sample consisted of tumor tissue. The receptors shown here come from a human donor with high-grade serous ovarian cancer.

The V gene is TRBV10-2, the J gene TRBJ2-7; TRBD2 aligns across 9 bases. V trimming: 8 bases; J trimming: 5 bases; junction bases outside the gene matches: 1. Germline CDR1 and CDR2: WSHSY and SAAADI. The CDR3 runs to 11 residues. The DNA for the CDR3 is TGCGCCAGCCGCGGGGGGGACGAGCAGTACTTC. Protein: CASRGGDEQYF.

There are a few counts of this clone. This chain links TRBV19 with TRBJ1-1, with D perhaps TRBD1 (5 bases). Trimming cost V 6 bases and J 0 bases, with 14 bases left between them. The CDR3 is 15 residues long. CDR1 is LNHDA, CDR2 SQIVND, per germline (reference sequence). The CDR3 spells CASSAVEGMNTEAFF. CDR3 nucleotide sequence: TGTGCCAGTAGCGCTGTAGAGGGGATGAACACTGAAGCTTTCTTT.

The chain has TRBV5-6 and TRBJ1-1, with D hard to call. Germline values: CDR1 SGHDT, CDR2 YYEEEE. The V end was cut by 3 bases, the J end by 1 base, with 16 bases between. The CDR3 consists of 16 residues. CDR3 loop: CASSSGDWGKNTEAFF. Written as DNA, the CDR3 is TGTGCCAGCAGCTCGGGCGATTGGGGAAAGAACACTGAAGCTTTCTTT. The variable domain in full, with the rest retrieved from reference TRBV5-6 and TRBJ1-1, is DAGVTQSPTHLIKTRGQQVTLRCSPKSGHDTVSWYQQALGQGPQFIFQYYEEEERQRGNFPDRFSGHQFPNYSSELNVNALLLGDSALYLCASSSGDWGKNTEAFFGQGTRLTVV.

J is TRBJ1-1 and V is TRBV7-3, with 12 bases that match TRBD1. Germline CDR1 is SGHTA and CDR2 is FQGTGA. V lost 4 bases and J lost 0; bases outside the gene matches: 6. This CDR3 spans 17 amino acids. In nucleotides, the CDR3 is TGTGCCAGCAGCTCCGGGACAGGGGGCGGTTTGAACACTGAAGCTTTCTTT. As protein: CASSSGTGGGLNTEAFF.

The chain links TRBV4-1 to TRBJ2-5; 9 bases are shared with TRBD2. Germline assignment: CDR1 MGHRA and CDR2 YSYEKL. The CDR3 consists of 15 residues. V lost 1 base to trimming and J lost 5 bases; unmatched junction nucleotides: 5. The CDR3 DNA reads TGCGCCAGCAGCCAAGCGCGGGGGGGAGTTGAGACCCAGTACTTC. Translation gives CASSQARGGVETQYF.

This chain links TRBV5-1 with TRBJ1-3; a weak D match, TRBD1 (5 bases). Germline loops: CDR1 SGHRS, CDR2 YFSETQ. The V end lost 0 bases, the J end lost 0 bases, and 10 bases lay between the germline ends. The CDR3 contains 16 residues. CDR3 nucleotide sequence: TGCGCCAGCAGCTTGGGCGGGACCAGCTCTGGAAACACCATATATTTT. Translated, it gives CASSLGGTSSGNTIYF.

The rearrangement uses TRBV2 and TRBJ2-7, with D possibly TRBD1 on 6 matching bases. The germline V gene has CDR1 SNHLY and CDR2 FYNNEI. With 5 bases removed from V and 3 bases from J, the gap between germline ends came to 14 bases. The CDR3 is 14 residues long. This chain's CDR3 is CASSPQGFGYEQYF. The CDR3 bases are TGTGCCAGCAGTCCACAGGGTTTCGGCTACGAGCAGTACTTC. The variable domain in full, completed from reference TRBV2 and TRBJ2-7, reads EPEVTQTPSHQVTQMGQEVILRCVPISNHLYFYWYRQILGQKVEFLVSFYNNEISEKSEIFDDQFSVERPDGSNFTLKIRSTKLEDSAMYFCASSPQGFGYEQYFGPGTRLTVT.

The chain carries TRBV11-2 and TRBJ1-3; possible D gene TRBD1, 6 bases. Germline-derived CDR1 and CDR2 are SGHAT and FQNNGV. The length of the CDR3 is 15 residues. The V end lost 5 bases, the J end lost 1 base, and 12 bases lay between the germline ends. The CDR3 here is CASSPRRGSGNTIYF. The CDR3 coding sequence is TGTGCCAGCAGCCCCCGCAGGGGTTCTGGAAACACCATATATTTT. The full variable domain, with the rest looked up from reference TRBV11-2 and TRBJ1-3, is EAGVAQSPRYKIIEKRQSVAFWCNPISGHATLYWYQQILGQGPKLLIQFQNNGVVDDSQLPKDRFSAERLKGVDSTLKIQPAKLEDSAVYLCASSPRRGSGNTIYFGEGSWLTVV.

This sequence joins TRBV7-2 and TRBJ1-2; D is uncertain. V gave up 2 bases and J gave up 5 bases, with 15 bases separating them. The CDR3 runs to 15 residues. Germline loops: CDR1 SGHTA, CDR2 FQGNSA. CDR3 in amino acids: CASSLSVTDYYGYTF. DNA of the CDR3: TGTGCCAGCAGCTTAAGTGTAACAGACTATTATGGCTACACCTTC.

The V call is TRBV15, the J call TRBJ2-7; TRBD1 is a possible D gene (6 bases). Germline CDR1 is LNHNV and CDR2 is YYDKDF (reference sequence). CDR3 size: 16 residues. V lost 0 bases and J lost 2, with 14 bases in between. For the CDR3, the DNA is TGTGCCACCAGCAGAGATAGGGGGTTACTCACCTACGAGCAGTACTTC. Translating it yields CATSRDRGLLTYEQYF.

The CDR3 spells CASSIDRVNGEQYF. CDR3 nucleotide sequence: TGTGCCAGTAGTATAGACAGGGTGAATGGCGAGCAGTACTTC. The gene calls are TRBV19 and TRBJ2-7; D possibly corresponds to TRBD1 (5 bases). The V and J ends lost 0 bases and 6 bases respectively, with 12 bases between them. CDR3 length equals 14 residues. CDR1 and CDR2 (germline): LNHDA, SQIVND (reference sequence).

This sequence joins TRBV9 and TRBJ2-7, with 10 positions matching TRBD1. From germline, CDR1 is SGDLS and CDR2 YYNGEE. This CDR3 comprises 17 residues. Losses at the gene ends were 3 bases for V and 3 bases for J; bases not matched to a gene: 12. The CDR3 spells CASSAQPGTGDGYEQYF. The DNA of the CDR3 is TGTGCCAGCAGCGCGCAACCCGGGACAGGGGATGGCTACGAGCAGTACTTC.

The chain employs TRBV19 and TRBJ2-7; no clear D gene. The CDR3 extends over 15 amino acids. V was shortened by 0 bases and J by 2 bases, with 11 bases between the two germline ends. Germline-derived CDR1 and CDR2 are LNHDA and SQIVND (reference sequence). As DNA, the CDR3 is TGTGCCAGTAGTATAGAGGGGTTCCCCCCCTACGAGCAGTACTTC. Protein sequence: CASSIEGFPPYEQYF. Looking up the rest from reference TRBV19 and TRBJ2-7 gives the full variable domain: DGGITQSPKYLFRKEGQNVTLSCEQNLNHDAMYWYRQDPGQGLRLIYYSQIVNDFQKGDIAEGYSVSREKKESFPLTVTSAQKNPTAFYLCASSIEGFPPYEQYFGPGTRLTVT.

The gene calls are TRBV5-5 and TRBJ2-7; 11 bases fit TRBD2. Germline loops: CDR1 SGHKS, CDR2 YYEKEE (reference sequence). The CDR3 spans 17 residues. V lost 0 bases and J lost 0; bases outside the gene matches: 5. CDR3 sequence reads: CASSLGLAGMSSYEQYF. The DNA for the CDR3 is TGTGCCAGCAGCTTGGGACTAGCGGGGATGAGCTCCTACGAGCAGTACTTC.

This clone was seen only a few times. The chain couples TRBV2 to TRBJ1-1; TRBD1 agrees at 7 bases. The ends lost 5 bases at V and 4 bases at J; junction bases unmatched: 13. CDR3 size: 16 residues. Germline lookup yields CDR1 SNHLY and CDR2 FYNNEI. The CDR3 coding sequence is TGTGCCAGCAGTATCGACAGGGTCTCTTTGAGCACTGAAGCTTTCTTT. Translated, it gives CASSIDRVSLSTEAFF.

The chain links TRBV7-8 to TRBJ1-3, with no clear D. This CDR3 has 21 amino acids. Trimming stripped 1 base from V and 1 base from J, with 26 bases between. From germline, CDR1 is SGHVS and CDR2 FQNEAQ. CDR3 nucleotides: TGTGCCAGCAGCTTAGTGTACGGTAACGTGGAGCTAGCATGGTCTGGAAACACCATATATTTT. This translates into CASSLVYGNVELAWSGNTIYF.

This clone has just a few counts. This chain links TRBV5-1 with TRBJ1-2, with D unclear. Per germline, CDR1 SGHRS and CDR2 YFSETQ. Trimming shortened V by 3 bases and J by 10 bases, and 7 bases separated the two germline ends. The length of the CDR3 is 10 residues. CDR3 DNA: TGCGCCAGCAGCTGGGAGATCTACACCTTC. This gives the protein CASSWEIYTF.

V and J are TRBV6-6 and TRBJ1-2, with D possibly TRBD1 on 5 matching bases. Germline V lookup: CDR1 MNHNY, CDR2 SVGAGI (reference sequence). The CDR3 runs to 13 residues. CDR3 loop: CASRGGADYGYTF. In nucleotides, the CDR3 is TGTGCTTCCCGCGGAGGGGCGGACTATGGCTACACCTTC.

This clone has just one count. The chain employs TRBV15 and TRBJ1-4; D not resolved. The CDR3 length is 16 residues. The germline V gene encodes CDR1 LNHNV and CDR2 YYDKDF (reference sequence). V lost 0 bases and J 7 bases, leaving 15 bases between the germline ends. CDR3 protein: CATSRDRAGNSEKLFF. The CDR3 DNA reads as TGTGCCACCAGCAGAGATCGGGCAGGAAACTCTGAAAAACTGTTTTTT.

The genes are TRBV11-2 and TRBJ1-5; possibly TRBD1 for D (6 bases). Germline values: CDR1 SGHAT, CDR2 FQNNGV. The CDR3 length is 17 residues. The ends were cut back, 2 bases at V and 8 bases at J, with 22 bases in the middle. CDR3 region: CASSLNRAETGKKPQHF. Written as DNA, the CDR3 is TGTGCCAGCAGCTTAAACAGGGCAGAAACAGGGAAGAAGCCCCAGCATTTT. The variable domain in full, with the rest retrieved from reference TRBV11-2 and TRBJ1-5, is EAGVAQSPRYKIIEKRQSVAFWCNPISGHATLYWYQQILGQGPKLLIQFQNNGVVDDSQLPKDRFSAERLKGVDSTLKIQPAKLEDSAVYLCASSLNRAETGKKPQHFGDGTRLSIL.

This clone was observed a handful of times. CDR3 bases: TGTGCCAGCAGCTTAACTCCTGGCCTAACCGGGGAGCTGTTTTTT. Translation: CASSLTPGLTGELFF. The rearrangement joins TRBV7-3 to TRBJ2-2; D is unclear. V shed 0 bases and J shed 5 bases, with 10 bases lying between them. Per germline, CDR1 SGHTA and CDR2 FQGTGA. This CDR3 comprises 15 residues.

V gene TRBV11-2 combines with J gene TRBJ1-6, with D perhaps TRBD1 (6 bases). The CDR3 is 13 amino acids. Germline CDR1 reads SGHAT; CDR2 reads FQNNGV. V dropped 4 bases and J dropped 10 bases, with 11 bases sitting between them. Here the CDR3 reads CASSSLQGSPLHF. CDR3 DNA: TGTGCCAGCAGCTCACTACAGGGCTCACCCCTCCACTTT.

The chain carries TRBV7-7 and TRBJ1-1, with D maybe TRBD1 (6 bases). Germline V gives CDR1 SSHAT, CDR2 FNYEAQ (reference sequence). The CDR3 length is 13 residues. V shed 2 bases and J shed 3 bases, with 7 bases lying between them. The CDR3 loop reads CASSLTGYTEAFF. The CDR3 nucleotides are TGTGCCAGCAGCTTAACAGGGTACACTGAAGCTTTCTTT.

V usage is TRBV9 and J usage is TRBJ1-5; D unclear. Germline loops: CDR1 SGDLS, CDR2 YYNGEE. The V end lost 0 bases, the J end lost 5 bases, and 6 bases lay between the germline ends. The CDR3 is 13 amino acids. The CDR3 protein is CASSVADHQPQHF. The CDR3 DNA reads TGTGCCAGCAGCGTAGCTGACCATCAGCCCCAGCATTTT.

The chain combines TRBV6-5 with TRBJ1-4, with D maybe TRBD1 (5 bases). There are 14 residues in the CDR3. Germline V CDR1 and CDR2: MNHEY, SVGAGI. Trimming pared 2 bases from V and 8 bases from J, leaving 12 bases between. DNA of the CDR3: TGTGCCAGCAGTTACGGAGGGACGCGGGAAAAACTGTTTTTT. Translating it yields CASSYGGTREKLFF.